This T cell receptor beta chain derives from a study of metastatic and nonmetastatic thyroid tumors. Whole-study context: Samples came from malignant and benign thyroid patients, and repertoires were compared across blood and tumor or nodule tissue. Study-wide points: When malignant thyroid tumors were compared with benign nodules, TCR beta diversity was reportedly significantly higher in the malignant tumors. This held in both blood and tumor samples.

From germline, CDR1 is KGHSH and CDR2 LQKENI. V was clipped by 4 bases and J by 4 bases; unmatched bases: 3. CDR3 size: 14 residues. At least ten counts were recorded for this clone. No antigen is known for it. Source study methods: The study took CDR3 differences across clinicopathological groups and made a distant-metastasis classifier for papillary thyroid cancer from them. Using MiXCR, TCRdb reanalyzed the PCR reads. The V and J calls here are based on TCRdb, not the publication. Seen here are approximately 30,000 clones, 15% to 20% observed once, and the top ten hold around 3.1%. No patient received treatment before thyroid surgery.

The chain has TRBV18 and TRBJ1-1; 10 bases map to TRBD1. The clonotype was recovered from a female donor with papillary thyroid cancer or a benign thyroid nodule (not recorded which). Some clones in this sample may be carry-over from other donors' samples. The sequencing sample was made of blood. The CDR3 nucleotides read TGTGCCAGCTCACTCCGGGACAGGGGCACTGAAGCTTTCTTT. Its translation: CASSLRDRGTEAFF.